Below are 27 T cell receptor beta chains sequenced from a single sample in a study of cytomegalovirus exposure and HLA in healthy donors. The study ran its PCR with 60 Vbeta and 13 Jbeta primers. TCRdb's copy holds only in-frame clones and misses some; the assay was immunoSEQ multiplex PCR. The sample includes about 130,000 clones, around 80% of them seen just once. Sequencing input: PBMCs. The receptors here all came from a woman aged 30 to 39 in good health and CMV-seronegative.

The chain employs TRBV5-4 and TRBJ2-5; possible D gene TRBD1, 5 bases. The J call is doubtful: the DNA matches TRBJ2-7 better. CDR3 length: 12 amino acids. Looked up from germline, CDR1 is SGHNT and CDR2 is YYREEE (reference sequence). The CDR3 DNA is TGTGCCAGCAGCTTTGACAGTTACGAGCAGTACTTC. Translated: CASSFDSYEQYF.

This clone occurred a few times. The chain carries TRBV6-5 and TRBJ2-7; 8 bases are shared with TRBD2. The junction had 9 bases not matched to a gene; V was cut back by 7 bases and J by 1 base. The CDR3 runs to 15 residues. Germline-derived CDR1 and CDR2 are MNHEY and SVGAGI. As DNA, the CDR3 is TGTGCCAGCACGGGGGGGTATGGGGATTCCTACGAGCAGTACTTC. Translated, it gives CASTGGYGDSYEQYF.

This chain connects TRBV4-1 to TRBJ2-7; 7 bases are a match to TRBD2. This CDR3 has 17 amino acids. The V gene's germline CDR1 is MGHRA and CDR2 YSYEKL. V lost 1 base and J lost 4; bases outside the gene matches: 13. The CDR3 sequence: CASSQVYGLPGGYEQYF. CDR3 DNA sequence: TGCGCCAGCAGCCAAGTTTACGGCTTACCGGGGGGATACGAGCAGTACTTC.

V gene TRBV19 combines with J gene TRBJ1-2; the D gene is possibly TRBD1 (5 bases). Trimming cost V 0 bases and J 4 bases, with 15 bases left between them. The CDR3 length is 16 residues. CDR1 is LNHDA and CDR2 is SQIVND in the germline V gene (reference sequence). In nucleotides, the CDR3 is TGTGCCAGTAGTATAGAGGGAAGAAGGACAACCTATGGCTACACCTTC. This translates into CASSIEGRRTTYGYTF.

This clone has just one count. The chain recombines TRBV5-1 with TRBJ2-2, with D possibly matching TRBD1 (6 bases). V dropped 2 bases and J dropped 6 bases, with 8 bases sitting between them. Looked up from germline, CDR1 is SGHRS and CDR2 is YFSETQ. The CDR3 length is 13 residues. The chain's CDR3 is CASSLQGAGELFF. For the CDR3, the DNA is TGCGCCAGCAGCTTACAGGGAGCCGGGGAGCTGTTTTTT. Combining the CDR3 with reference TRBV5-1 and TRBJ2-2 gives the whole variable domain KAGVTQTPRYLIKTRGQQVTLSCSPISGHRSVSWYQQTPGQGLQFLFEYFSETQRNKGNFPGRFSGRQFSNSRSEMNVSTLELGDSALYLCASSLQGAGELFFGEGSRLTVL.

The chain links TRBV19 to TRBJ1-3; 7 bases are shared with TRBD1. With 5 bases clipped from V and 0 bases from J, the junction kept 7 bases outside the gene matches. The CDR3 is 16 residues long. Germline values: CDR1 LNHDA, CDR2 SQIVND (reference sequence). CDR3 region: CASSYSDRDSGNTIYF. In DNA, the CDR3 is TGTGCCAGTAGTTATTCTGACAGGGACTCTGGAAACACCATATATTTT.

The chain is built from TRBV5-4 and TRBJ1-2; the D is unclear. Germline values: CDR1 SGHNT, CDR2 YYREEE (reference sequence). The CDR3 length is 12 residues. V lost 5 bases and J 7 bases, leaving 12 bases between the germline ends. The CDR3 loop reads CASRIQEGGYTF. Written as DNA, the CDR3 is TGTGCCAGCAGAATCCAGGAGGGTGGCTACACCTTC. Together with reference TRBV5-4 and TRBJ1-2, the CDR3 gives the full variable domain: ETGVTQSPTHLIKTRGQQVTLRCSSQSGHNTVSWYQQALGQGPQFIFQYYREEENGRGNFPPRFSGLQFPNYSSELNVNALELDDSALYLCASRIQEGGYTFGSGTRLTVV.

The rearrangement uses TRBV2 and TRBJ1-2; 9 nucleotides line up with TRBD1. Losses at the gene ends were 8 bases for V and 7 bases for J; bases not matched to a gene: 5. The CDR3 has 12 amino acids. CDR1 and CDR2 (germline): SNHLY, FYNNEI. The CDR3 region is CASGTGRAGYTF. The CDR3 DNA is TGTGCCAGCGGGACAGGGAGAGCTGGCTACACCTTC.

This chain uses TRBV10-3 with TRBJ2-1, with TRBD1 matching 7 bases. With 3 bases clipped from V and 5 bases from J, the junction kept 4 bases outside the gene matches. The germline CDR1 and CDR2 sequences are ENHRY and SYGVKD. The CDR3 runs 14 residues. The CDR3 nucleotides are TGTGCCATCAGTGAAGGGACAGTTAACAATGAGCAGTTCTTC. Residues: CAISEGTVNNEQFF.

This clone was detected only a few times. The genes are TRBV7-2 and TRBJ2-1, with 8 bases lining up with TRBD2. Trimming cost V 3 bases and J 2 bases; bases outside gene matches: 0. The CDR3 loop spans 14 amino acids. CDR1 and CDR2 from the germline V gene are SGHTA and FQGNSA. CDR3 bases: TGTGCCAGCAGCTTTAGCGGGGCCTACAATGAGCAGTTCTTC. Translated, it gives CASSFSGAYNEQFF.

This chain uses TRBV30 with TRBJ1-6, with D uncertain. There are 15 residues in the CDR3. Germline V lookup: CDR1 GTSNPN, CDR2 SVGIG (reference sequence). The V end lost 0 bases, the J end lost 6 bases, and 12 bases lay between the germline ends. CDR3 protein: CAWSVMALVNSPLHF. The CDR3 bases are TGTGCCTGGAGTGTAATGGCCCTCGTTAATTCACCCCTCCACTTT.

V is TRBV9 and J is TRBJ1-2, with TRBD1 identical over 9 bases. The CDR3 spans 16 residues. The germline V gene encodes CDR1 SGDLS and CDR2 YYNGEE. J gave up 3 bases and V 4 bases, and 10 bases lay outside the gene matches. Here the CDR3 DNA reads TGTGCCAGCAGCCTAGAGGGGGGGACAGGGTACTATGGCTACACCTTC. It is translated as CASSLEGGTGYYGYTF.

The CDR3 DNA reads TGTGCCAGTAGTGTTTCAGACAGGGCTATGAACACTGAAGCTTTCTTT. It translates to CASSVSDRAMNTEAFF. J is TRBJ1-1 and V is TRBV19; 7 nucleotides line up with TRBD1. The V gene's germline CDR1 is LNHDA and CDR2 SQIVND (reference sequence). This CDR3 comprises 16 residues. Losses at the gene ends were 5 bases for V and 0 bases for J; bases not matched to a gene: 9.

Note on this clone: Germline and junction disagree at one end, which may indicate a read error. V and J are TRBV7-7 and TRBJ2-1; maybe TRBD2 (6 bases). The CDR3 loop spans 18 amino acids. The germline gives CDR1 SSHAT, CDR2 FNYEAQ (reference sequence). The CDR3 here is CASSLSSLTGVSYNEQFF. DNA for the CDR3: TGTGCTAGCAGCTTAAGTTCCCTAACGGGAGTCTCCTACAATGAGCAGTTCTTC. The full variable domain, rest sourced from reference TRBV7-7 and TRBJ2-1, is GAGVSQSPRYKVTKRGQDVTLRCDPISSHATLYWYQQALGQGPEFLTYFNYEAQPDKSGLPSDRFSAERPEGSISTLTIQRTEQRDSAMYRCASSLSSLTGVSYNEQFFGPGTRLTVL.

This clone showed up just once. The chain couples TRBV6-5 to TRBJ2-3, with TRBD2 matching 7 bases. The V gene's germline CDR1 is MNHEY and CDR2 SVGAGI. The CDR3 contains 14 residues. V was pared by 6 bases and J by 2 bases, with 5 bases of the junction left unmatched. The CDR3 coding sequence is TGTGCCAGCAGGGCGGGGGTTTACACAGATACGCAGTATTTT. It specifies CASRAGVYTDTQYF.

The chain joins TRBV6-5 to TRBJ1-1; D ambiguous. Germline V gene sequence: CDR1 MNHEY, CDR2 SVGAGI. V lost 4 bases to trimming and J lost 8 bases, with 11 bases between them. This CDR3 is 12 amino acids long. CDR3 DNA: TGTGCCAGCAGTTTCCGTAACGGGGAAGCTTTCTTT. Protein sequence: CASSFRNGEAFF.

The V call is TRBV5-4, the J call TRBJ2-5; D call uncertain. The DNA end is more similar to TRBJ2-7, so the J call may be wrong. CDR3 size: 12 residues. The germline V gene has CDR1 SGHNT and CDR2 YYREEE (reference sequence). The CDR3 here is CASSSFQYEQYF. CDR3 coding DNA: TGTGCCAGCAGCTCCTTTCAATACGAGCAGTACTTC.

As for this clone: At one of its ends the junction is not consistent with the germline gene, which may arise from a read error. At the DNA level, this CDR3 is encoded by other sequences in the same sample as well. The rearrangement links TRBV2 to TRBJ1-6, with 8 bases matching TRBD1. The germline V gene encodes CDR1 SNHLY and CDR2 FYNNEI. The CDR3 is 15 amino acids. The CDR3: CASRVTGGYNSPLHF. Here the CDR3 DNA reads TGCGCCAGCAGAGTCACAGGGGGCTATAATTCACCCCTCCACTTT.

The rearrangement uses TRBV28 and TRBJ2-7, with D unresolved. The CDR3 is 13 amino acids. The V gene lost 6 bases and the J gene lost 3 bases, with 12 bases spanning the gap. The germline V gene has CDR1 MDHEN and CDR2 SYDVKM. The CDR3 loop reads CASSPDGGYEQYF. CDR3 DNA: TGTGCCAGCAGCCCGGATGGCGGCTACGAGCAGTACTTC. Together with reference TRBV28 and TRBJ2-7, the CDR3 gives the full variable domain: DVKVTQSSRYLVKRTGEKVFLECVQDMDHENMFWYRQDPGLGLRLIYFSYDVKMKEKGDIPEGYSVSREKKERFSLILESASTNQTSMYLCASSPDGGYEQYFGPGTRLTVT.

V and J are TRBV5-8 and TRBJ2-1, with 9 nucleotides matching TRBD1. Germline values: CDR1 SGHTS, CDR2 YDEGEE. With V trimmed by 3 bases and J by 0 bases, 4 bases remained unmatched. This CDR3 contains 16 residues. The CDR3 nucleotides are TGTGCCAGCAGCTGGGGGACAGGGAGCTCCTACAATGAGCAGTTCTTC. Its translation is CASSWGTGSSYNEQFF.

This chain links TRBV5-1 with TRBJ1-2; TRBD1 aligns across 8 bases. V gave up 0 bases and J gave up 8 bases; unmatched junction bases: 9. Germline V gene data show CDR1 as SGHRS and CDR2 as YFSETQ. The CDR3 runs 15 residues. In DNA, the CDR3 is TGCGCCAGCAGCTTGGTTATAGGACAGGGAGGAGGCTACACCTTC. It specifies CASSLVIGQGGGYTF. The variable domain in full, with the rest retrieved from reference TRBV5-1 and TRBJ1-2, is KAGVTQTPRYLIKTRGQQVTLSCSPISGHRSVSWYQQTPGQGLQFLFEYFSETQRNKGNFPGRFSGRQFSNSRSEMNVSTLELGDSALYLCASSLVIGQGGGYTFGSGTRLTVV.

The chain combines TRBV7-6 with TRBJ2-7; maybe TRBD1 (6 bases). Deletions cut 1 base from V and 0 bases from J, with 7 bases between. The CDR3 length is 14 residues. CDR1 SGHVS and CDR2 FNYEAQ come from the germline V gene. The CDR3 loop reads CASSLEDSSYEQYF. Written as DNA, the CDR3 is TGTGCCAGCAGCTTAGAGGACAGCTCCTACGAGCAGTACTTC.

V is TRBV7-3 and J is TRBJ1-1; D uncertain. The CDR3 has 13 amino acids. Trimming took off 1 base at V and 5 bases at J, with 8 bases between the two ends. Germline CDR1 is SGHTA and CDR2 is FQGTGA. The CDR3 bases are TGTGCCAGCAGCTTAATGGCCTGGACTGAAGCTTTCTTT. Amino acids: CASSLMAWTEAFF.

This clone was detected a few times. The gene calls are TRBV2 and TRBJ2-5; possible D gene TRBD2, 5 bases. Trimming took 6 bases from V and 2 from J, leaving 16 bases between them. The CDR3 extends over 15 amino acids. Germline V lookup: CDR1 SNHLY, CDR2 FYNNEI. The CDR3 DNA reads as TGTGCCAGCAGAAGAAGCGGAGTGCCTCAAGAGACCCAGTACTTC. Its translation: CASRRSGVPQETQYF.

CDR3 in DNA: TGCGCCAGCAGCTTGGAGGGAAGCGGGGTGTACGAGCAGTACTTC. Amino acids: CASSLEGSGVYEQYF. V usage is TRBV5-1 and J usage is TRBJ2-7; 7 bases match TRBD2. This CDR3 is built from 15 residues. V shed 0 bases and J 4 bases; nucleotides not matched to a gene: 7. The germline V gene encodes CDR1 SGHRS and CDR2 YFSETQ.

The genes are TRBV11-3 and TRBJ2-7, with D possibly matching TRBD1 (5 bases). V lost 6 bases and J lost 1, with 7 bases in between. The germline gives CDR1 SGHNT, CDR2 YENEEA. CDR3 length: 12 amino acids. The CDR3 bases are TGTGCCAGCAGTAGACAGTCCTACGAGCAGTACTTC. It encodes CASSRQSYEQYF.

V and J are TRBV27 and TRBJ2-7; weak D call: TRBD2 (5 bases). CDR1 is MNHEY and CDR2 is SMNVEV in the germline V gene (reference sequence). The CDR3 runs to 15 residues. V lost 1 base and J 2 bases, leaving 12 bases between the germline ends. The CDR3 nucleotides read TGTGCCAGCAGTTTATTTGAGGGTCGGGCCTACGAGCAGTACTTC. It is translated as CASSLFEGRAYEQYF.